The 19 T cell receptor beta chains given below trace back to one sample, sequenced in a study of blood T cell repertoires in COVID-19. Here immunoSEQ multiplex PCR was the method, and the copy in TCRdb shows in-frame clones only, minus some. There are 180,000 or so clones in the sample; around 87% occur only once, and less than 3.5% lies in the top ten. Source material: peripheral blood. These receptors came from a young woman with active or convalescent COVID-19.

This clone came up a few times. DNA for the CDR3: TGTGCCAGTAGTGGACAGGGGAACACCGGGGAGCTGTTTTTT. This sequence encodes CASSGQGNTGELFF. The rearrangement joins TRBV19 to TRBJ2-2; the match to TRBD1 covers 8 bases. There are 14 residues in the CDR3. Germline values: CDR1 LNHDA, CDR2 SQIVND (reference sequence). V trimming: 5 bases; J trimming: 1 base; junction bases outside the gene matches: 0.

CDR3 in amino acids: CATSPTSGDNYEQYF. The CDR3 region has the DNA TGTGCCACCAGTCCGACTAGCGGGGACAACTACGAGCAGTACTTC. The chain carries TRBV19 and TRBJ2-7, with 11 bases matching TRBD2. The germline gives CDR1 LNHDA, CDR2 SQIVND (reference sequence). After removal of 10 bases from V and 3 bases from J, the junction contained 11 bases not matched to a gene. The CDR3 spans 15 residues.

The chain employs TRBV6-1 and TRBJ1-1; D unresolved. Per germline, CDR1 MNHNS and CDR2 SASEGT. V lost 8 bases and J 3 bases, leaving 19 bases between the germline ends. The CDR3 totals 15 residues. The CDR3 nucleotides read TGTGCCAGCGGCGTTCCCTTTGGAGAGGACACTGAAGCTTTCTTT. This gives the protein CASGVPFGEDTEAFF.

The chain has TRBV6-1 and TRBJ1-5, with 10 positions matching TRBD1. Unmatched junction bases numbered 7, after V lost 1 base and J lost 7 bases. The CDR3 sequence is 16 residues long. Per germline, CDR1 MNHNS and CDR2 SASEGT. The CDR3 DNA reads TGTGCCAGCAGTGAAGGTGACAGGGGGCTGTGGCAGCCCCAGCATTTT. This gives the protein CASSEGDRGLWQPQHF.

Comments on this clone: The sample has other DNA sequences that encode this CDR3 too. The chain employs TRBV30 and TRBJ2-5; TRBD1 might be the D (6 bases). The CDR3 has 12 amino acids. Germline lookup yields CDR1 GTSNPN and CDR2 SVGIG (reference sequence). V shed 0 bases and J shed 9 bases, with 11 bases lying between them. CDR3 nucleotide sequence: TGTGCCTGGAGTGTAGGTGGGGGCCCCCAGTACTTC. Translating gives CAWSVGGGPQYF. Together with reference TRBV30 and TRBJ2-5, the CDR3 gives the full variable domain: SQTIHQWPATLVQPVGSPLSLECTVEGTSNPNLYWYRQAAGRGLQLLFYSVGIGQISSEVPQNLSASRPQDRQFILSSKKLLLSDSGFYLCAWSVGGGPQYFGPGTRLLVL.

The chain is built from TRBV5-1 and TRBJ2-7; 8 positions agree with TRBD1. The J segment lost 2 bases and the V segment lost 0 bases, leaving 1 base of the junction unmatched. CDR1 is SGHRS, CDR2 YFSETQ, per germline. The length of the CDR3 is 14 residues. CDR3 region: CASSLAGGPYEQYF. The CDR3 bases are TGCGCCAGCAGCTTGGCAGGGGGCCCCTACGAGCAGTACTTC.

The chain joins TRBV6-5 to TRBJ1-1; D unclear. The CDR3 runs 12 residues. The germline CDR1 and CDR2 sequences are MNHEY and SVGAGI. Trimming cost V 7 bases and J 1 base, with 7 bases left between them. This CDR3 reads CASNGRNTEAFF. The DNA for the CDR3 is TGTGCCAGCAATGGGAGGAACACTGAAGCTTTCTTT.

The chain has TRBV13 and TRBJ2-7; D may be TRBD2 (5 bases). V lost 2 bases to trimming and J lost 0 bases, with 8 bases between them. CDR3 size: 14 residues. Germline assignment: CDR1 PRHDT and CDR2 FYEKMQ (reference sequence). The CDR3 bases are TGTGCCAGCAGCTTAAACGGGGTCTCCTACGAGCAGTACTTC. Translation: CASSLNGVSYEQYF.

CDR3 DNA sequence: TGTGCCAGTAGTATGGCCTTTCTAGATCAGCCCCAGCATTTT. It translates to CASSMAFLDQPQHF. The gene calls are TRBV19 and TRBJ1-5; no firm D call. This CDR3 has 14 amino acids. Trimming removed 3 bases from V and 5 bases from J, with 11 bases in between. Germline CDR1 reads LNHDA; CDR2 reads SQIVND (reference sequence).

This chain connects TRBV11-3 to TRBJ2-5; 9 nucleotides agree with TRBD1. Germline lookup yields CDR1 SGHNT and CDR2 YENEEA. The CDR3 has 14 residues. Losses at the gene ends were 5 bases for V and 5 bases for J; bases not matched to a gene: 6. The CDR3 sequence is CASSTDRGVETQYF. The CDR3 nucleotides read TGTGCCAGCAGCACGGACAGGGGAGTCGAGACCCAGTACTTC.

The rearrangement joins TRBV28 to TRBJ2-3, with TRBD1 matching over 9 bases. Germline-derived CDR1 and CDR2 are MDHEN and SYDVKM. CDR3 length equals 17 residues. After removal of 4 bases from V and 2 bases from J, the junction contained 10 bases not matched to a gene. This CDR3 is CASSSPRGQGLTDTQYF. The CDR3 DNA follows: TGTGCCAGCAGTTCCCCGAGGGGACAGGGCCTCACAGATACGCAGTATTTT.

This chain uses TRBV7-6 with TRBJ2-1, with 14 positions matching TRBD2. The germline V gene encodes CDR1 SGHVS and CDR2 FNYEAQ. The CDR3 runs to 15 residues. The V and J ends lost 5 bases and 9 bases, in that order; junction bases with no gene match: 6. The CDR3 coding sequence is TGTGCCAGCAGCCCGACTAGCGGGGGGGCCAGTGAGCAGTTCTTC. It codes for CASSPTSGGASEQFF.

This sequence joins TRBV18 and TRBJ2-3; TRBD2 agrees at 14 bases. The CDR3 covers 18 residues. Looked up from germline, CDR1 is KGHSH and CDR2 is LQKENI. V was pared by 6 bases and J by 0 bases, with 8 bases of the junction left unmatched. The CDR3 loop reads CASSLPGTSGSSTDTQYF. The CDR3 nucleotides are TGTGCCAGCTCTCTCCCCGGGACTAGCGGGAGTAGCACAGATACGCAGTATTTT.

The table lists this clone with a few counts. The chain is built from TRBV5-6 and TRBJ1-2, with 7 bases aligning to TRBD1. J was trimmed by 4 bases and V by 4 bases; bases with no gene match: 7. The germline CDR1 and CDR2 sequences are SGHDT and YYEEEE. CDR3 length: 14 residues. The CDR3 DNA sequence: TGTGCCAGCAGCCTGGAACAGGGGATCTATGGCTACACCTTC. Protein product: CASSLEQGIYGYTF.

The chain carries TRBV2 and TRBJ2-3; TRBD1 matches at 7 bases. Unmatched junction bases numbered 9, after V lost 6 bases and J lost 3 bases. The CDR3 loop spans 15 amino acids. Germline lookup yields CDR1 SNHLY and CDR2 FYNNEI. The CDR3 sequence is CASRRQGVITDTQYF. CDR3 bases: TGTGCCAGCAGAAGACAGGGAGTTATTACAGATACGCAGTATTTT.

The chain joins TRBV19 to TRBJ1-3; TRBD1 agrees at 7 bases. In germline, CDR1 is LNHDA, CDR2 SQIVND (reference sequence). The CDR3 consists of 14 residues. V trimming: 7 bases; J trimming: 3 bases; junction bases outside the gene matches: 6. CDR3 sequence reads: CASTMGDSGNTIYF. The CDR3 nucleotides are TGTGCCAGTACCATGGGGGACAGTGGAAACACCATATATTTT.

This clone was seen ten or more times. The genes are TRBV7-2 and TRBJ2-2; D uncertain. The V gene lost 3 bases and the J gene lost 3 bases, with 11 bases spanning the gap. Germline V CDR1 and CDR2: SGHTA, FQGNSA. CDR3 length equals 15 residues. In nucleotides, the CDR3 is TGTGCCAGCAGCTTGACCCGGCAGGACACCGGGGAGCTGTTTTTT. It specifies CASSLTRQDTGELFF.

On this clone: An end of the junction does not agree with germline; a read error may underlie this. The rearrangement uses TRBV7-6 and TRBJ2-1; D may be TRBD2 (6 bases). In germline, CDR1 is SGHVS, CDR2 FNYEAQ. The CDR3 extends over 15 amino acids. The DNA of the CDR3 is TGTGCCAGCAGCGTAGCGGCAGGCACTTACAATGAGCAGTTCTTC. This gives the protein CASSVAAGTYNEQFF.

The chain uses TRBV28 and TRBJ1-6; TRBD1 matches at 8 bases. V lost 3 bases to trimming and J lost 5 bases; unmatched junction nucleotides: 6. Germline V gene lookup returns CDR1 MDHEN and CDR2 SYDVKM. CDR3 length equals 16 residues. The CDR3 region is CASSFAVDRDNSPLHF. The CDR3 DNA is TGTGCCAGCAGTTTTGCTGTGGACAGGGATAATTCACCCCTCCACTTT.